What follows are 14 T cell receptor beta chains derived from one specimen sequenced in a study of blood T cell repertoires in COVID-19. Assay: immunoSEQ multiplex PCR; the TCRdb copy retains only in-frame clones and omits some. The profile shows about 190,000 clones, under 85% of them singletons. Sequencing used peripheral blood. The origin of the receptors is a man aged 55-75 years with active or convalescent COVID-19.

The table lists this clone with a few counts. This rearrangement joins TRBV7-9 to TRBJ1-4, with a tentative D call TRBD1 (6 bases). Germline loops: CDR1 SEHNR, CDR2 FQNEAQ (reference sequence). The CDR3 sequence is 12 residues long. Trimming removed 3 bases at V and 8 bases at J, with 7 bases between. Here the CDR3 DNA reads TGTGCCAGCAGCTTTGGGACAGAAAAACTGTTTTTT. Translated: CASSFGTEKLFF.

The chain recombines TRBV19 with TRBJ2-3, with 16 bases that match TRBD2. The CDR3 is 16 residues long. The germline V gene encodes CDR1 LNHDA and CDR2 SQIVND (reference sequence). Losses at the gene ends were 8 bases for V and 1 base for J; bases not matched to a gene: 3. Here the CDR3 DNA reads TGTGCCAGTGGGACTAGCGGGAGGGACGGCACAGATACGCAGTATTTT. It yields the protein CASGTSGRDGTDTQYF.

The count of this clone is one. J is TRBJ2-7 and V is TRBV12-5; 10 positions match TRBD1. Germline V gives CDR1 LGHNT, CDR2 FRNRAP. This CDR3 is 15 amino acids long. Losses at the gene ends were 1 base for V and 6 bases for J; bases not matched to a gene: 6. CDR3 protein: CASGLGRDRGSEQYF. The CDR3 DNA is TGTGCTAGTGGTTTGGGCCGGGACAGGGGATCCGAGCAGTACTTC.

The CDR3 is CASRDSGSVDEQYF. CDR3 DNA sequence: TGTGCCAGTCGGGATAGCGGGAGTGTCGACGAGCAGTACTTC. The chain has TRBV3-1 (or the pseudogene TRBV3-2) and TRBJ2-7; 9 bases match TRBD2. Germline V lookup: CDR1 LGHDT, CDR2 YNNKEL (reference sequence). The CDR3 runs to 14 residues. V shed 9 bases, J shed 5 bases, and the junction held 11 bases outside the gene matches.

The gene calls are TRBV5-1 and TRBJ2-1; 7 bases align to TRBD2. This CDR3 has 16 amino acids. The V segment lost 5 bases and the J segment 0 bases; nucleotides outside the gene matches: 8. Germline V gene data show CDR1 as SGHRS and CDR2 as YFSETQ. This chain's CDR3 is CASSLAEKSSYNEQFF. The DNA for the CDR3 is TGCGCCAGCAGTCTAGCGGAGAAGAGCTCCTACAATGAGCAGTTCTTC.

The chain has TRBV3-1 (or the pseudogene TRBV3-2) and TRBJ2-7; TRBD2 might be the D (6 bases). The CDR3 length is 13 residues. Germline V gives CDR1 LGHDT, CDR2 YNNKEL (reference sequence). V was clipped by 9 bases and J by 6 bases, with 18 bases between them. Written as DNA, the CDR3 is TGTGCCAGGGATACACCAGGGAGGCTCGAGCAGTACTTC. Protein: CARDTPGRLEQYF.

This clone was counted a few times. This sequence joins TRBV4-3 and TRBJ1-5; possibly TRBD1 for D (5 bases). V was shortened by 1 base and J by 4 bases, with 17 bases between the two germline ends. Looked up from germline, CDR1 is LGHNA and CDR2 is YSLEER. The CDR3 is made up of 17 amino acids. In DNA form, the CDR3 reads TGCGCCAGCAGCCAAGGTACAGGAAACTGGGGAAATCAGCCCCAGCATTTT. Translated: CASSQGTGNWGNQPQHF.

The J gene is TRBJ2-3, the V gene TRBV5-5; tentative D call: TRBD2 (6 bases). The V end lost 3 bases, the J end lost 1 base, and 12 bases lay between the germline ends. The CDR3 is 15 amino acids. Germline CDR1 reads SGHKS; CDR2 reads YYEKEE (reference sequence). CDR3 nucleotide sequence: TGTGCCAGCAGCTCAACTAGCTCCGGCACAGATACGCAGTATTTT. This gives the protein CASSSTSSGTDTQYF.

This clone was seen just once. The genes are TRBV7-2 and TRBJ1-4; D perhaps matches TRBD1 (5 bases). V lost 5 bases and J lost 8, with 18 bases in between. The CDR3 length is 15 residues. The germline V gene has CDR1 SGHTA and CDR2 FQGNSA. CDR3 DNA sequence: TGTGCCAGCAGCCTTACAGGCGAATTGAGGGAAAAACTGTTTTTT. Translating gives CASSLTGELREKLFF.

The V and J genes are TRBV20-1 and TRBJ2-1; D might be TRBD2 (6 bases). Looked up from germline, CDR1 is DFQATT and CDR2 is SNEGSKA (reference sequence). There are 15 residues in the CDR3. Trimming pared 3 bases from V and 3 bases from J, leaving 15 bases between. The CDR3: CSASRSAGYYNEQFF. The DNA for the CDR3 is TGCAGTGCTAGTAGGAGCGCGGGATACTACAATGAGCAGTTCTTC.

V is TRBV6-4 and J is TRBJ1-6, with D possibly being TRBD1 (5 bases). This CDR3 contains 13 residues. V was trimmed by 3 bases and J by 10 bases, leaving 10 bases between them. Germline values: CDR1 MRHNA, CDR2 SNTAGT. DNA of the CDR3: TGTGCCAGCAGTGAAGGGGCGAAGTCACCCCTCCACTTT. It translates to CASSEGAKSPLHF.

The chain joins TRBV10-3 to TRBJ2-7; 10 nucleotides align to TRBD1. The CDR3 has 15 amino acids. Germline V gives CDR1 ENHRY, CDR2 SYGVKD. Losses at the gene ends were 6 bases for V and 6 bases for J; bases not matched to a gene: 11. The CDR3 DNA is TGTGCCATCAGCCCGAAGGGGACAGGGGAGGCCGAGCAGTACTTC. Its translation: CAISPKGTGEAEQYF.

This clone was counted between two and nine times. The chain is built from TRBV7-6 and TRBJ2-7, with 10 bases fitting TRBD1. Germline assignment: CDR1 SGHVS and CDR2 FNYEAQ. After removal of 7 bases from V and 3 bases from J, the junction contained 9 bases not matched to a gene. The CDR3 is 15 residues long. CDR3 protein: CASTPGQGEFYEQYF. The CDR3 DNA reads TGTGCCAGCACCCCCGGACAGGGGGAATTCTACGAGCAGTACTTC.

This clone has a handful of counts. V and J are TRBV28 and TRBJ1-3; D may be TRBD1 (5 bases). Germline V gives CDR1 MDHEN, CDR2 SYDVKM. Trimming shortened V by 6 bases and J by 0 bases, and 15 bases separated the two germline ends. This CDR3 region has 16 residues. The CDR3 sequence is CASRSLGGNSGNTIYF. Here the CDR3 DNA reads TGTGCCAGCAGGAGCTTGGGGGGGAACTCTGGAAACACCATATATTTT.